These 30 T cell receptor beta chains were sequenced from one sample in a study of blood T cell repertoires in COVID-19. Generated by immunoSEQ multiplex PCR, the TCRdb table keeps only in-frame clones and is missing some. The sample has hundreds of thousands of clones, roughly 85% seen once; the top ten hold 5.5% to 7%. The specimen sequenced was PBMCs or T cells enriched from blood (not recorded which). The origin of the receptors is a woman aged 40 to 50 who had recovered from COVID-19.

The gene calls are TRBV19 and TRBJ1-2; maybe TRBD1 (6 bases). The CDR3 totals 16 residues. Per the germline V gene, CDR1 is LNHDA and CDR2 is SQIVND (reference sequence). Trimming stripped 9 bases from V and 4 bases from J, with 24 bases between. The CDR3 DNA sequence: TGTGCCAGCTTTATGGGGGTAAAGACAGGCGGCTATGGCTACACCTTC. Its translation: CASFMGVKTGGYGYTF. Full variable domain (outside the CDR3, taken from reference TRBV19 and TRBJ1-2): DGGITQSPKYLFRKEGQNVTLSCEQNLNHDAMYWYRQDPGQGLRLIYYSQIVNDFQKGDIAEGYSVSREKKESFPLTVTSAQKNPTAFYLCASFMGVKTGGYGYTFGSGTRLTVV.

This chain uses TRBV24-1 with TRBJ2-7, with 8 bases lining up with TRBD2. The junction had 6 bases not matched to a gene; V was cut back by 7 bases and J by 2 bases. The CDR3 consists of 14 residues. From germline, CDR1 is KGHDR and CDR2 SFDVKD. In DNA, the CDR3 is TGTGCCACCAGCGCCGGGGGGGGGCCCTACGAGCAGTACTTC. Protein product: CATSAGGGPYEQYF.

This chain's CDR3 is CASSLSPPHSGGNNEQFF. In nucleotides, the CDR3 is TGTGCCAGCAGCCTCTCCCCACCGCATAGCGGGGGTAACAATGAGCAGTTCTTC. The chain carries TRBV7-3 and TRBJ2-1; 9 nucleotides agree with TRBD2. V was clipped by 5 bases and J by 5 bases; unmatched bases: 16. CDR1 SGHTA and CDR2 FQGTGA come from the germline V gene. CDR3 size: 18 residues. The full variable domain, rest sourced from reference TRBV7-3 and TRBJ2-1, is GAGVSQTPSNKVTEKGKYVELRCDPISGHTALYWYRQSLGQGPEFLIYFQGTGAADDSGLPNDRFFAVRPEGSVSTLKIQRTERGDSAVYLCASSLSPPHSGGNNEQFFGPGTRLTVL.

This rearrangement joins TRBV12-3 or TRBV12-4 to TRBJ2-5, with no clear D. There are 12 residues in the CDR3. Trimming took off 3 bases at V and 5 bases at J, with 7 bases between the two ends. DNA for the CDR3: TGTGCCAGCAGTTTCTCAGCGGAGACCCAGTACTTC. Protein: CASSFSAETQYF.

The CDR3 sequence is CASTPDRSSYEQYF. CDR3 nucleotide sequence: TGTGCCAGCACTCCAGACAGGAGCTCCTACGAGCAGTACTTC. This chain connects TRBV21-1 to TRBJ2-7; TRBD1, the D gene given by the table, was not confirmed from the DNA. TRBV21-1 is shown as a pseudogene. There are 14 residues in the CDR3.

This chain joins TRBV28 and TRBJ1-2, with D possibly TRBD1 on 5 matching bases. The germline V and J ends were trimmed by 6 bases and 4 bases, with 18 bases remaining between them. Germline V CDR1 and CDR2: MDHEN, SYDVKM. This CDR3 is built from 15 residues. The CDR3 is CASSQVSPGGYGYTF. In DNA, the CDR3 is TGTGCCAGCAGCCAAGTCAGCCCGGGGGGCTATGGCTACACCTTC.

The chain recombines TRBV4-2 with TRBJ2-2, with 11 bases aligning to TRBD1. The germline V gene has CDR1 LGHNA and CDR2 YNFKEQ. The CDR3 has 17 residues. V lost 2 bases, J lost 5 bases, and 7 bases stayed unmatched. This CDR3 is CASSQIPGQGETGELFF. The CDR3 DNA follows: TGTGCCAGCAGCCAAATTCCGGGACAGGGGGAGACCGGGGAGCTGTTTTTT.

The chain carries TRBV3-1 (or the pseudogene TRBV3-2) and TRBJ2-1, with D possibly being TRBD2 (7 bases). The CDR3 has 14 residues. The V gene's germline CDR1 is LGHDT and CDR2 YNNKEL (reference sequence). Trimming took 7 bases from V and 2 from J, leaving 12 bases between them. CDR3 coding DNA: TGTGCCAGCACCTCCGGGGGGCCCTACAATGAGCAGTTCTTC. Translated: CASTSGGPYNEQFF.

The rearrangement joins TRBV5-1 to TRBJ2-1; D is uncertain. This CDR3 has 15 residues. Deletions cut 1 base from V and 3 bases from J, with 11 bases between. Germline V gene data show CDR1 as SGHRS and CDR2 as YFSETQ. The CDR3 protein is CASSLPRSGYNEQFF. CDR3 in DNA: TGCGCCAGCAGCTTGCCCCGTTCGGGCTACAATGAGCAGTTCTTC.

This chain joins TRBV9 and TRBJ1-2, with D unresolved. The CDR3 runs to 15 residues. V dropped 3 bases and J dropped 0 bases, with 12 bases sitting between them. Germline lookup yields CDR1 SGDLS and CDR2 YYNGEE. The CDR3 DNA sequence: TGTGCCAGCAGCGCGTATGGTGGGCCTAACTATGGCTACACCTTC. Its translation is CASSAYGGPNYGYTF.

The V and J genes are TRBV7-6 and TRBJ1-3; no firm D call. CDR3 size: 15 residues. Looked up from germline, CDR1 is SGHVS and CDR2 is FNYEAQ. The V and J ends lost 3 bases and 0 bases respectively, with 9 bases between them. The CDR3 sequence: CASSFSGNSGNTIYF. The CDR3 nucleotides read TGTGCCAGCAGCTTTTCAGGCAACTCTGGAAACACCATATATTTT. The full variable domain, in which reference TRBV7-6 and TRBJ1-3 provide the parts outside the CDR3, is GAGVSQSPRYKVTKRGQDVALRCDPISGHVSLYWYRQALGQGPEFLTYFNYEAQQDKSGLPNDRFSAERPEGSISTLTIQRTEQRDSAMYRCASSFSGNSGNTIYFGEGSWLTVV.

The chain links TRBV30 to TRBJ1-2; possible D gene TRBD1, 6 bases. Trimming pared 0 bases from V and 0 bases from J, leaving 14 bases between. This CDR3 spans 16 amino acids. Germline V gene data show CDR1 as GTSNPN and CDR2 as SVGIG (reference sequence). The CDR3 sequence: CAWSVGRGEANYGYTF. DNA for the CDR3: TGTGCCTGGAGTGTAGGCAGGGGCGAGGCTAACTATGGCTACACCTTC.

V is TRBV28 and J is TRBJ1-6; TRBD1 is a possible D gene (5 bases). This CDR3 spans 14 amino acids. The germline CDR1 and CDR2 sequences are MDHEN and SYDVKM. Trimming shortened V by 11 bases and J by 9 bases, and 20 bases separated the two germline ends. This CDR3 is CASLGGDASSPLHF. DNA for the CDR3: TGTGCCTCGTTGGGGGGTGACGCTAGTTCACCCCTCCACTTT.

The V call is TRBV6-6, the J call TRBJ2-7, with TRBD2 matching 10 bases. CDR3 size: 15 residues. Germline values: CDR1 MNHNY, CDR2 SVGAGI (reference sequence). V trimming: 3 bases; J trimming: 4 bases; junction bases outside the gene matches: 6. The CDR3 bases are TGTGCCAGCAGTTATAGTAGCGGGAGGAATTACGAGCAGTACTTC. This codes for CASSYSSGRNYEQYF.

The chain combines TRBV11-3 with TRBJ2-3, with D maybe TRBD2 (6 bases). The CDR3 covers 13 residues. The ends were cut back, 5 bases at V and 4 bases at J, with 10 bases in the middle. Germline values: CDR1 SGHNT, CDR2 YENEEA. The CDR3 nucleotides are TGTGCCAGCAGCCATTCGGGGGCAGATACGCAGTATTTT. Translating gives CASSHSGADTQYF. The variable domain in full, completed from reference TRBV11-3 and TRBJ2-3, reads EAGVVQSPRYKIIEKKQPVAFWCNPISGHNTLYWYLQNLGQGPELLIRYENEEAVDDSQLPKDRFSAERLKGVDSTLKIQPAELGDSAVYLCASSHSGADTQYFGPGTRLTVL.

J is TRBJ2-7 and V is TRBV18; tentative D call: TRBD1 (7 bases). This CDR3 is 12 amino acids long. The V end lost 3 bases, the J end lost 6 bases, and 9 bases lay between the germline ends. CDR1 is KGHSH and CDR2 is LQKENI in the germline V gene. CDR3 region: CASSPQGGEQYF. The DNA of the CDR3 is TGTGCCAGCTCACCCCAGGGGGGCGAGCAGTACTTC. Full variable domain (missing parts from reference TRBV18 and TRBJ2-7): NAGVMQNPRHLVRRRGQEARLRCSPMKGHSHVYWYRQLPEEGLKFMVYLQKENIIDESGMPKERFSAEFPKEGPSILRIQQVVRGDSAAYFCASSPQGGEQYFGPGTRLTVT.

The chain couples TRBV30 to TRBJ1-1; D is ambiguous. CDR1 and CDR2 (germline): GTSNPN, SVGIG (reference sequence). The CDR3 has 14 residues. Trimming left V 1 base short and J 0 bases short, with 9 bases between. In DNA form, the CDR3 reads TGTGCCTGGAGTGGGGTCAGGATGAACACTGAAGCTTTCTTT. This codes for CAWSGVRMNTEAFF.

Written as DNA, the CDR3 is TGCAGCACTGCGGGACAGATGGGCACTGAAGCTTTCTTT. Amino acid sequence: CSTAGQMGTEAFF. V and J are TRBV29-1 and TRBJ1-1; 7 positions match TRBD1. CDR1 is SQVTM and CDR2 is ANQGSEA in the germline V gene. V was pared by 8 bases and J by 4 bases, with 10 bases of the junction left unmatched. The CDR3 totals 13 residues.

This clone was found once. The rearrangement joins TRBV5-1 to TRBJ1-1; 9 bases are shared with TRBD1. Unmatched junction bases numbered 5, after V lost 4 bases and J lost 7 bases. CDR1 and CDR2 (germline): SGHRS, YFSETQ. The CDR3 is made up of 13 amino acids. The CDR3 loop is CASSVGQGYEAFF. In DNA, the CDR3 is TGCGCCAGCAGCGTGGGACAGGGATATGAAGCTTTCTTT.

The chain carries TRBV7-2 and TRBJ2-1; D not certain. The CDR3 extends over 15 amino acids. The germline V gene has CDR1 SGHTA and CDR2 FQGNSA. V was trimmed by 4 bases and J by 6 bases, leaving 16 bases between them. CDR3 region: CASSSVVLGVNEQFF. The CDR3 region has the DNA TGTGCCAGCAGCTCGGTAGTCCTAGGTGTCAATGAGCAGTTCTTC. Full variable domain (rest looked up from reference TRBV7-2 and TRBJ2-1): GAGVSQSPSNKVTEKGKDVELRCDPISGHTALYWYRQSLGQGLEFLIYFQGNSAPDKSGLPSDRFSAERTGGSVSTLTIQRTQQEDSAVYLCASSSVVLGVNEQFFGPGTRLTVL.

The rearrangement links TRBV30 to TRBJ2-3, with TRBD2 identical over 11 bases. Germline CDR1 GTSNPN, CDR2 SVGIG (reference sequence). This CDR3 contains 16 residues. Trimming took 4 bases from V and 5 from J; bases not matched to a gene: 11. The CDR3: CAWTGTTSGTEDTQYF. The CDR3, as DNA: TGTGCCTGGACCGGTACGACTAGCGGGACGGAAGATACGCAGTATTTT.

The chain links TRBV4-1 to TRBJ1-1; D unresolved. Germline values: CDR1 MGHRA, CDR2 YSYEKL. The germline V and J ends were trimmed by 3 bases and 1 base, with 9 bases remaining between them. CDR3 size: 14 residues. CDR3 residues: CASSQRRENTEAFF. The CDR3 nucleotides are TGCGCCAGCAGCCAGCGACGGGAGAACACTGAAGCTTTCTTT.

The chain has TRBV2 and TRBJ2-1, with D possibly being TRBD1 (5 bases). Germline V gene lookup returns CDR1 SNHLY and CDR2 FYNNEI. Trimming stripped 3 bases from V and 2 bases from J, with 11 bases between. This CDR3 is built from 15 residues. CDR3 sequence (DNA): TGTGCCAGCAGTGATAACAGGAAGACCTACAATGAGCAGTTCTTC. Its protein product is CASSDNRKTYNEQFF.

The rearrangement uses TRBV19 and TRBJ1-3; D might be TRBD1 (6 bases). This CDR3 region has 14 residues. V was cut by 4 bases and J by 4 bases, with 11 bases left in between. Germline CDR1 LNHDA, CDR2 SQIVND (reference sequence). The CDR3 region is CASSTPGTGNTIYF. For the CDR3, the DNA is TGTGCCAGTAGTACCCCTGGGACAGGAAACACCATATATTTT.

The chain combines TRBV24-1 with TRBJ1-5, with D hard to call. This CDR3 comprises 13 residues. V was cut by 7 bases and J by 9 bases, with 15 bases left in between. The V gene's germline CDR1 is KGHDR and CDR2 SFDVKD. CDR3 protein: CATRTPLLRPQHF. CDR3 sequence (DNA): TGTGCCACCAGGACACCGCTATTGCGGCCCCAGCATTTT.

The genes are TRBV6-5 and TRBJ2-1; the D is unclear. The CDR3 contains 15 residues. V shed 0 bases and J shed 5 bases, with 11 bases lying between them. Per the germline V gene, CDR1 is MNHEY and CDR2 is SVGAGI. In nucleotides, the CDR3 is TGTGCCAGCAGTTACTCGAGCCTGAGGAACAATGAGCAGTTCTTC. This translates into CASSYSSLRNNEQFF.

The rearrangement uses TRBV19 and TRBJ1-2; D gene uncertain. V lost 2 bases, J lost 4 bases, and 14 bases lay in between. CDR1 is LNHDA, CDR2 SQIVND, per germline (reference sequence). The CDR3 extends over 15 amino acids. The CDR3 DNA is TGTGCCAGTAGTATAAGCGGACCGCTATCCTATGGCTACACCTTC. Protein: CASSISGPLSYGYTF. The full variable domain, with the rest looked up from reference TRBV19 and TRBJ1-2, is DGGITQSPKYLFRKEGQNVTLSCEQNLNHDAMYWYRQDPGQGLRLIYYSQIVNDFQKGDIAEGYSVSREKKESFPLTVTSAQKNPTAFYLCASSISGPLSYGYTFGSGTRLTVV.

The V and J genes are TRBV21-1 and TRBJ2-7; the table's D call, TRBD2, has no DNA check behind it. TRBV21-1 represents a pseudogene. The CDR3 is 16 amino acids. This CDR3 is CASSKGGLAGAYEQYF. The CDR3 DNA reads TGTGCCAGCAGCAAAGGAGGACTAGCGGGAGCCTACGAGCAGTACTTC.

The rearrangement links TRBV12-3 or TRBV12-4 to TRBJ1-1; D is unresolved. Trimming stripped 7 bases from V and 5 bases from J, with 14 bases between. This CDR3 has 13 amino acids. The CDR3 reads CASTNEGRTEAFF. The CDR3, as DNA: TGTGCCAGCACCAACGAGGGTCGGACTGAAGCTTTCTTT.

The V gene is TRBV5-1, the J gene TRBJ1-6; 7 bases map to TRBD1. The length of the CDR3 is 16 residues. From germline, CDR1 is SGHRS and CDR2 YFSETQ. V lost 2 bases, J lost 10 bases, and 12 bases stayed unmatched. The CDR3 DNA is TGCGCCAGCAGCTTAGGCGGGACACGCAGGGGGTCACCCCTCCACTTT. Amino acids: CASSLGGTRRGSPLHF.